This entry features one T cell receptor (beta chain) sequence. This sample was included in a study of blood T cell repertoires in COVID-19. Profiled with immunoSEQ multiplex PCR; TCRdb holds only in-frame clones, not every one. The sample carries about 260,000 clones, approximately 85% recorded once. Losses at the gene ends were 1 base for V and 5 bases for J; bases not matched to a gene: 13. Germline V gives CDR1 SGHTA, CDR2 FQGNSA. CDR3 length: 17 residues. The rearrangement joins TRBV7-2 to TRBJ2-7; TRBD2 matches 8 bases. The TCR originated in a human donor in a cohort sampled during active COVID-19. The sequenced sample consisted of peripheral blood. The CDR3 bases are TGTGCCAGCAGCTTAGGGGCTCTCGGGGGGGCCAAGGACGAGCAGTACTTC. Translation: CASSLGALGGAKDEQYF. The full variable domain, with the rest looked up from reference TRBV7-2 and TRBJ2-7, is GAGVSQSPSNKVTEKGKDVELRCDPISGHTALYWYRQSLGQGLEFLIYFQGNSAPDKSGLPSDRFSAERTGGSVSTLTIQRTQQEDSAVYLCASSLGALGGAKDEQYFGPGTRLTVT.